This T cell receptor beta chain appears in the sequencing data of a study of tumor-infiltrating lymphocytes in glioblastoma multiforme. Three nested ARM-PCR rounds with V-beta and C-beta primers built TCRB libraries. TCRB cDNA was made from approximately 0.5 ug total RNA. These TCRB libraries lack any described unique molecular identifiers. From the multiplex PCR reads, TCRdb called clonotypes with MiXCR, one entry per CDR3 protein. The table includes 8,500 to 10,000 distinct CDR3 sequences, just over 65% detected once. CDR1 SGHAT and CDR2 FQNNGV come from the germline V gene. The CDR3 has 17 residues. With regard to this clonotype: Its specificity is not known. Its ends do not fully match the called genes, so a read error is possible.

General study points: T cells were not sorted into functional subsets. Only one glioblastoma patient had TCR and mutation analysis.

Sequences were obtained from brain tumor tissue. The gene calls are TRBV11-2 and TRBJ2-1; TRBD2 matches at 9 bases. The receptor was derived from a male donor with glioblastoma. CDR3 DNA sequence: TGCGCCAGCAGCTTAGATCTCGAACTAGCGGGTTACAATGAGCAGTTCTTC. This sequence encodes CASSLDLELAGYNEQFF.